The entry below gives a single T cell receptor (beta chain) sequence along with its context. The target antigen is unknown. V was trimmed by 4 bases and J by 4 bases, leaving 20 bases between them. The CDR3 totals 17 residues. Germline CDR1 is MGHRA and CDR2 is YSYEKL. This sample was taken from a study of T cells in localized non-small cell lung cancer. General study findings and limits: Clonality peaked in uninvolved adjacent lung rather than tumor.

Repertoires were generated with immunoSEQ multiplex PCR, while TCRdb's copy carries only in-frame clones and drops some. The profile covers approximately 18,000 clones, with about 80% appearing a single time and about 25% taken by the ten largest. This TCR derives from a female donor older than 55 with stage I lung adenocarcinoma. The genes are TRBV4-1 and TRBJ1-5; no clear D gene. The sequencing here drew on peripheral blood, taken before any cancer treatment. The CDR3 nucleotides read TGCGCCAGCAGCCTTTTATTCGTCCCGAACTCAAATCAGCCCCAGCATTTT. Residues: CASSLLFVPNSNQPQHF.